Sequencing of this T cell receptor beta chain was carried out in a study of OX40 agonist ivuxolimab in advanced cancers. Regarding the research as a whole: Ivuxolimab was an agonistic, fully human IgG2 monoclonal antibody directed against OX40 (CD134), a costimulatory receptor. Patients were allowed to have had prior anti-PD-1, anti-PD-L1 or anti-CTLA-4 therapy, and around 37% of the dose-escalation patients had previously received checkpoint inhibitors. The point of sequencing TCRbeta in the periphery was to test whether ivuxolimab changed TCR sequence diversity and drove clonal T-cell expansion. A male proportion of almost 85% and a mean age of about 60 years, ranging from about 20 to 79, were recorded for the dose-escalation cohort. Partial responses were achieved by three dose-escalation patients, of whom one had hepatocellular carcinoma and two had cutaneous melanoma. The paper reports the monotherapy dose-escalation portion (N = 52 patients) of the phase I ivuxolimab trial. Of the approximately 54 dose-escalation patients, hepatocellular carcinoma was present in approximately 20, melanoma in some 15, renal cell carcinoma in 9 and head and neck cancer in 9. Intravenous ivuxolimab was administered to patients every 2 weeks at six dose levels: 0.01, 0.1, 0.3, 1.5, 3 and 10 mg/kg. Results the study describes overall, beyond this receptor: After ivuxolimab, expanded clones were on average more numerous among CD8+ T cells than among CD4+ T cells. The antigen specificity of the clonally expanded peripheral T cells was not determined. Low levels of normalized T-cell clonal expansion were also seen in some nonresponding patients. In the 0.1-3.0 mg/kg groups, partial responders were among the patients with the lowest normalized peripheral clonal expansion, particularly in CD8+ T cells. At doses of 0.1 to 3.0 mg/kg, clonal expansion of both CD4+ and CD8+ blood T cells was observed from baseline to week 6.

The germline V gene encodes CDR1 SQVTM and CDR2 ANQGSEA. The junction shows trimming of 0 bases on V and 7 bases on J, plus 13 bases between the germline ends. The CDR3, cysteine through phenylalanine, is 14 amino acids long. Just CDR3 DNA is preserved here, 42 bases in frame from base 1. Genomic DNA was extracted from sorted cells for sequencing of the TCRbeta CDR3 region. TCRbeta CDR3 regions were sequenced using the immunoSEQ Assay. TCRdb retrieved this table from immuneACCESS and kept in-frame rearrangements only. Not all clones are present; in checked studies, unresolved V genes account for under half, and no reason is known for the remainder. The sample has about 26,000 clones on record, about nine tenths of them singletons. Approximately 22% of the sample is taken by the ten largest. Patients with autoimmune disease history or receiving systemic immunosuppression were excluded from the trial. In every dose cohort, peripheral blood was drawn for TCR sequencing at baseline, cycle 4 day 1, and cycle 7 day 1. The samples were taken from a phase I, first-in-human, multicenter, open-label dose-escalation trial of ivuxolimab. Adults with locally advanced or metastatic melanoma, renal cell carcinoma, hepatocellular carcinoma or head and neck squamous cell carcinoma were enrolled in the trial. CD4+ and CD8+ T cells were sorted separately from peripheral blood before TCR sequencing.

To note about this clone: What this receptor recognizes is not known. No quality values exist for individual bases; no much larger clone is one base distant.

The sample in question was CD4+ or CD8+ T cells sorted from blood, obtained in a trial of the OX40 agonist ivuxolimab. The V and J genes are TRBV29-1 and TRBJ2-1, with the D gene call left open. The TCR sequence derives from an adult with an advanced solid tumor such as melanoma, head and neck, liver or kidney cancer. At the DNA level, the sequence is TGCAGCGTTGAAGATCTCCTGGGTCTTAATGAGCAGTTCTTC. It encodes CSVEDLLGLNEQFF.